This entry is about one T cell receptor (beta chain). V was shortened by 6 bases and J by 1 base, with 7 bases between the two germline ends. The CDR3 length is 13 residues. The germline V gene has CDR1 SNHLY and CDR2 FYNNEI. This record comes from a study of shared clonotypes between healthy human individuals. Repertoires were generated with immunoSEQ multiplex PCR, while TCRdb's copy carries only in-frame clones and drops some. The table shows about 2.1 million clones, with 85% to 95% occurring only once. It was CD45RO-negative cells, positively selected for CCR7, that made up naive CD8 cells, with terminally differentiated effector memory CD45RA+ cells excluded.

The TCR sequence derives from a young man in good health. Some clones in this sample may be carry-over from other donors' samples. This chain uses TRBV2 with TRBJ1-5; D remains ambiguous. Sequencing used naive CD8+ T cells from PBMCs. CDR3 in DNA: TGTGCCAGCAGCGACTGGAGCAATCAGCCCCAGCATTTT. This encodes CASSDWSNQPQHF.